This TCR beta chain appears in the sequencing data of a study of graft-versus-host responses after intestinal transplantation. As for the study in general: Uniformly, recipients were administered anti-thymocyte globulin induction with subsequent tacrolimus and steroids for two to three years. Study-level findings and limits: Recipient marrow contained GvH clones, some of which appeared first in ileum or blood. Early post-transplant falls in HvG clones accompanied the peak levels of circulating GvH clones. The presence of high graft-versus-host to host-versus-graft clonal ratios in allografts characterized patients with graft-donor T cell macrochimerism.

CDR3 size: 14 residues. V dropped 5 bases and J dropped 3; count of bases not matched to a gene: 5. Germline V gives CDR1 SGHTA, CDR2 FQGTGA. To note about this clone: What it recognizes is unknown.

Data came from immunoSEQ multiplex PCR; TCRdb stores just in-frame clones and leaves some out. The profile covers about 90,000 clones, with around 90% appearing a single time and under 0.4% taken by the ten largest. Material: unstimulated CD4+ T cells sorted from spleen or lymph node cells, obtained before transplant. The sequence was obtained from a human donor who was the organ donor for an intestinal transplant. The genes are TRBV7-3 and TRBJ2-3, with 7 bases lining up with TRBD1. CDR3 nucleotides: TGTGCCAGCAGCCACCGGGACAGAACAGATACGCAGTATTTT. Amino acids: CASSHRDRTDTQYF.